What follows are 15 T cell receptor beta chains derived from one specimen sequenced in a study of cytomegalovirus exposure and HLA in healthy donors. 13 Jbeta primers and 60 Vbeta primers were used for the PCR. TCRdb's copy holds only in-frame clones and misses some; the assay was immunoSEQ multiplex PCR. The sample has 55,000 to 75,000 clones; the top ten hold 3.5% to 4.5%. Sequencing was carried out using PBMCs. Source of these receptors: a male donor in good health and CMV-seronegative.

CDR3 in amino acids: CASSEGGVYGYTF. For the CDR3, the DNA is TGTGCCAGCAGTGAGGGGGGGGTCTATGGCTACACCTTC. This chain connects TRBV25-1 to TRBJ1-2; D is possibly TRBD1 (5 bases). V lost 3 bases and J lost 4, with 9 bases in between. Germline lookup yields CDR1 MGHDK and CDR2 SYGVNS. This CDR3 region has 13 residues.

To note about this clone: The junction and the germline gene differ at one end; a read error may be behind it. The V call is TRBV30, the J call TRBJ1-4, with TRBD1 matching over 8 bases. There are 15 residues in the CDR3. Germline lookup yields CDR1 GTSNPN and CDR2 SVGIG (reference sequence). CDR3 bases: TGTGCCGGGAGCCAGATGACAGGGGTAAATGAAAAACTGTTTTTT. Residues: CAGSQMTGVNEKLFF.

CDR3 nucleotide sequence: TGCAGCGTTGGGGGACTAGCCCCCAGCTCCTACAATGAGCAGTTCTTC. Translating it yields CSVGGLAPSSYNEQFF. The chain has TRBV29-1 and TRBJ2-1; 9 bases match TRBD2. J gave up 0 bases and V 4 bases, and 7 bases lay outside the gene matches. Germline loops: CDR1 SQVTM, CDR2 ANQGSEA. The CDR3 is 16 amino acids.

V usage is TRBV6-1 and J usage is TRBJ2-1; TRBD2 might be the D (7 bases). V lost 10 bases and J 2 bases, leaving 15 bases between the germline ends. Germline V gives CDR1 MNHNS, CDR2 SASEGT. This CDR3 is built from 14 residues. The CDR3 spells CATVTGGTYNEQFF. DNA for the CDR3: TGTGCCACCGTAACGGGGGGCACCTACAATGAGCAGTTCTTC.

V and J are TRBV5-1 and TRBJ2-7, with D possibly being TRBD1 (6 bases). From germline, CDR1 is SGHRS and CDR2 YFSETQ. The CDR3 loop spans 13 amino acids. V was cut by 7 bases and J by 1 base, with 12 bases left in between. The CDR3 nucleotides read TGCGCCAGCGGCACAGGGCAGTCCTACGAGCAGTACTTC. Amino acids: CASGTGQSYEQYF.

The chain uses TRBV6-1 and TRBJ1-3; D gene uncertain. CDR3 length: 13 residues. Trimming pared 8 bases from V and 5 bases from J, leaving 13 bases between. Germline-derived CDR1 and CDR2 are MNHNS and SASEGT. The CDR3 protein is CASASDGRNTIYF. CDR3 DNA: TGTGCCAGCGCCTCGGACGGGAGAAACACCATATATTTT.

This chain links TRBV7-9 with TRBJ2-1, with 13 bases matching TRBD2. The V gene's germline CDR1 is SEHNR and CDR2 FQNEAQ (reference sequence). J gave up 8 bases and V 3 bases, and 4 bases lay outside the gene matches. The CDR3 runs to 15 residues. The CDR3: CASSFGLAGADEQFF. In DNA form, the CDR3 reads TGTGCCAGCAGCTTCGGACTAGCGGGGGCGGATGAGCAGTTCTTC.

The genes are TRBV9 and TRBJ2-7, with TRBD2 matching 13 bases. Trimming took 4 bases from V and 7 from J; bases not matched to a gene: 8. This CDR3 region has 15 residues. Germline V lookup: CDR1 SGDLS, CDR2 YYNGEE. CDR3 in amino acids: CASSSLAGGRKEQYF. As DNA, the CDR3 is TGTGCCAGCAGCTCACTAGCGGGAGGGAGAAAAGAGCAGTACTTC.

The V gene is TRBV10-3, the J gene TRBJ2-7; tentative D call: TRBD1 (6 bases). The CDR3 totals 11 residues. Trimming stripped 8 bases from V and 2 bases from J, with 7 bases between. Per the germline V gene, CDR1 is ENHRY and CDR2 is SYGVKD. Here the CDR3 DNA reads TGTGCCATCGGACAGACCTACGAGCAGTACTTC. Translation gives CAIGQTYEQYF.

This chain links TRBV7-2 with TRBJ2-7; unclear D gene. V dropped 7 bases and J dropped 0 bases, with 16 bases sitting between them. Germline loops: CDR1 SGHTA, CDR2 FQGNSA. The CDR3 length is 15 residues. The CDR3 sequence is CASKLKSLNSYEQYF. CDR3 bases: TGTGCCAGCAAACTAAAGTCCCTAAACTCCTACGAGCAGTACTTC. Full variable domain (rest looked up from reference TRBV7-2 and TRBJ2-7): GAGVSQSPSNKVTEKGKDVELRCDPISGHTALYWYRQSLGQGLEFLIYFQGNSAPDKSGLPSDRFSAERTGGSVSTLTIQRTQQEDSAVYLCASKLKSLNSYEQYFGPGTRLTVT.

The rearrangement links TRBV5-4 to TRBJ1-6, with a possible D match to TRBD1 (5 bases). This CDR3 has 12 residues. Trimming removed 1 base at V and 11 bases at J, with 7 bases between. CDR1 SGHNT and CDR2 YYREEE come from the germline V gene (reference sequence). CDR3 in DNA: TGTGCCAGCAGCTTGCAGGGTCCACCCCTCCACTTT. Amino acid sequence: CASSLQGPPLHF.

The V gene is TRBV28, the J gene TRBJ1-1; TRBD1 agrees at 8 bases. V shed 4 bases and J 7 bases; nucleotides not matched to a gene: 11. The CDR3 extends over 15 amino acids. Looked up from germline, CDR1 is MDHEN and CDR2 is SYDVKM. The CDR3 reads CASSSTGQGDIEAFF. In DNA, the CDR3 is TGTGCCAGCAGTTCGACCGGACAGGGTGACATTGAAGCTTTCTTT.

V usage is TRBV2 and J usage is TRBJ2-2; 7 positions match TRBD2. Germline CDR1 reads SNHLY; CDR2 reads FYNNEI. The CDR3 sequence is 16 residues long. Germline trimming cut 5 bases from V and 2 bases from J; bases unmatched to any gene: 8. This CDR3 reads CASSPPSGLNTGELFF. CDR3 DNA sequence: TGTGCCAGCAGTCCCCCTAGCGGACTAAACACCGGGGAGCTGTTTTTT.

The rearrangement joins TRBV5-1 to TRBJ2-1, with D maybe TRBD1 (5 bases). CDR3 size: 17 residues. V was clipped by 0 bases and J by 5 bases, with 18 bases between them. CDR1 and CDR2 from the germline V gene are SGHRS and YFSETQ. The CDR3 is CASSLARQGVVNNEQFF. The CDR3 DNA follows: TGCGCCAGCAGCTTGGCCAGGCAGGGTGTCGTGAACAATGAGCAGTTCTTC.

CDR3 sequence: CSVEWDSYNEQFF. CDR3 coding DNA: TGCAGCGTTGAATGGGACAGCTACAATGAGCAGTTCTTC. This rearrangement joins TRBV29-1 to TRBJ2-1, with 7 bases fitting TRBD1. The CDR3 runs 13 residues. The junction had 1 base not matched to a gene; V was cut back by 2 bases and J by 3 bases. Germline V gene lookup returns CDR1 SQVTM and CDR2 ANQGSEA.